This record concerns one T cell receptor beta chain sequence. TCRdb redid the calling of the 5' RACE reads with MiXCR, one entry per CDR3 protein. Of 65,000 to 95,000 distinct CDR3 sequences listed, 11% to 15% are singletons. The data derive from a study of early T cells in non-severe SARS-CoV-2 infection. The clonotype originates from an adult who was a healthcare worker with PCR-confirmed SARS-CoV-2 infection or an uninfected control (not recorded which). Sequencing was performed on whole blood.

The CDR3 region has the DNA TGCAGCGTTTGGGGTTTTTACAATGAGCAGTTCTTC. Protein product: CSVWGFYNEQFF. The chain has TRBV29-1 and TRBJ2-1, with D unresolved. Germline V lookup: CDR1 SQVTM, CDR2 ANQGSEA. The CDR3 runs to 12 residues. Trimming removed 5 bases from V and 4 bases from J, with 9 bases in between.